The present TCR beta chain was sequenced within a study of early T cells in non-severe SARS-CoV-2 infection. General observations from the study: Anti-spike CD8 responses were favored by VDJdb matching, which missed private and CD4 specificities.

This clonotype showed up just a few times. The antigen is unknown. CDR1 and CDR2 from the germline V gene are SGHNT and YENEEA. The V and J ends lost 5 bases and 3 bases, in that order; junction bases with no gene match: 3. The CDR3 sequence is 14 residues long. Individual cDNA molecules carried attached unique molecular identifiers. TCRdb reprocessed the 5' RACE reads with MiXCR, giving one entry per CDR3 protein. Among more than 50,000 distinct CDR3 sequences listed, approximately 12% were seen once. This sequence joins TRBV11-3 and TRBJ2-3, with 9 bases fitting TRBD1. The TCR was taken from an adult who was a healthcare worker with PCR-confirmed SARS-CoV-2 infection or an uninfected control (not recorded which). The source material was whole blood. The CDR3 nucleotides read TGTGCCAGCAGCCCGACAGGGGGGACAGATACGCAGTATTTT. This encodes CASSPTGGTDTQYF.